Listed below are T cell receptor beta chains from one sample, sequenced in a study of beta chain features in type 1 diabetes. TCRdb's table, derived via immunoSEQ multiplex PCR, lists solely in-frame clones and lacks some. Of over 700,000 clones listed, roughly 16% are singletons. The specimen was naive CD4+ T cells from blood. Receptors were obtained from a woman between 18 and 29 years old in good health. Each CDR3 is given with its conserved first and last residue. Each record gives: V gene, J gene, CDR3 length, clone size, D gene, CDR3 protein, CDR3 DNA. A D gene is named only where the DNA matches it firmly. Expanded clones get a size class; other rows say once, few or many, or leave the size out.

V gene: TRBV9
J gene: TRBJ1-2
CDR3 length: 15
clone size: few
D gene: -
CDR3 protein: CANTLSLNWHYGYTF
CDR3 DNA: TGTGCCAACACATTGTCCCTGAATTGGCACTATGGCTACACCTTC

V gene: TRBV28
J gene: TRBJ2-1
CDR3 length: 12
clone size: few
D gene: -
CDR3 protein: CASSLRHNEQFF
CDR3 DNA: TGTGCCAGCAGTTTAAGACACAATGAGCAGTTCTTC

V gene: TRBV4-2
J gene: TRBJ2-3
CDR3 length: 14
clone size: few
D gene: -
CDR3 protein: CASSQASDHDTQYF
CDR3 DNA: TGTGCCAGCAGCCAAGCCTCCGACCATGATACGCAGTATTTT

V gene: TRBV28
J gene: TRBJ2-4
CDR3 length: 14
clone size: few
D gene: -
CDR3 protein: CASSFHRAGNIQYF
CDR3 DNA: TGTGCCAGCAGTTTTCATAGGGCCGGAAACATTCAGTACTTC

V gene: TRBV28
J gene: TRBJ1-5
CDR3 length: 15
clone size: once
D gene: -
CDR3 protein: CASTRIGGGNQPQHF
CDR3 DNA: TGTGCCAGCACCCGCATTGGAGGAGGCAATCAGCCCCAGCATTTT

V gene: TRBV9
J gene: TRBJ2-1
CDR3 length: 16
clone size: -
D gene: TRBD1
CDR3 protein: CASSVAAQGTYNEQFF
CDR3 DNA: TGTGCCAGCAGCGTAGCCGCACAGGGGACCTACAATGAGCAGTTCTTC

V gene: TRBV27
J gene: TRBJ2-7
CDR3 length: 14
clone size: few
D gene: TRBD2
CDR3 protein: CASRRTSGTYEQYF
CDR3 DNA: TGTGCCAGCAGACGGACTAGCGGGACCTACGAGCAGTACTTC

V gene: TRBV7-2
J gene: TRBJ1-1
CDR3 length: 14
clone size: few
D gene: -
CDR3 protein: CASSQLGAGTEAFF
CDR3 DNA: TGTGCCAGCAGCCAGCTGGGGGCCGGTACTGAAGCTTTCTTT

V gene: TRBV19
J gene: TRBJ2-1
CDR3 length: 13
clone size: few
D gene: -
CDR3 protein: CASSLLGYNEQFF
CDR3 DNA: TGTGCCAGTAGCCTTTTGGGTTACAATGAGCAGTTCTTC

V gene: TRBV5-4
J gene: TRBJ2-1
CDR3 length: 16
clone size: -
D gene: -
CDR3 protein: CASSLRRLSSYNEQFF
CDR3 DNA: TGTGCCAGCAGCCTCCGACGACTGAGCTCCTACAATGAGCAGTTCTTC

V gene: TRBV7-9
J gene: TRBJ2-7
CDR3 length: 14
clone size: -
D gene: -
CDR3 protein: CASSLDGNTYEQYF
CDR3 DNA: TGTGCCAGCAGCTTAGACGGAAATACCTACGAGCAGTACTTC

V gene: TRBV15
J gene: TRBJ1-3
CDR3 length: 14
clone size: -
D gene: -
CDR3 protein: CATSRVKSGNTIYF
CDR3 DNA: TGTGCCACCAGCAGAGTTAAGTCTGGAAACACCATATATTTT

V gene: TRBV7-3
J gene: TRBJ1-1
CDR3 length: 13
clone size: -
D gene: -
CDR3 protein: CASSSDRNTEAFF
CDR3 DNA: TGTGCCAGCAGCTCGGACAGAAACACTGAAGCTTTCTTT

V gene: TRBV9
J gene: TRBJ2-2
CDR3 length: 14
clone size: few
D gene: -
CDR3 protein: CASSVVLDSGELFF
CDR3 DNA: TGTGCCAGCAGCGTAGTTCTAGACTCCGGGGAGCTGTTTTTT

V gene: TRBV5-1
J gene: TRBJ2-1
CDR3 length: 14
clone size: few
D gene: TRBD2
CDR3 protein: CASSLTLAGGQQFF
CDR3 DNA: TGCGCCAGCAGCTTGACTCTAGCGGGAGGGCAGCAGTTCTTC

V gene: TRBV9
J gene: TRBJ2-2
CDR3 length: 17
clone size: few
D gene: TRBD2
CDR3 protein: CASSVDSGTVYTGELFF
CDR3 DNA: TGTGCCAGCAGCGTAGATAGCGGGACGGTTTACACCGGGGAGCTGTTTTTT

V gene: TRBV7-2
J gene: TRBJ2-5
CDR3 length: 18
clone size: few
D gene: -
CDR3 protein: CASSLSKGLRQRQETQYF
CDR3 DNA: TGTGCCAGCAGCTTATCGAAGGGGCTCAGACAACGCCAAGAGACCCAGTACTTC

V gene: TRBV7-9
J gene: TRBJ1-1
CDR3 length: 14
clone size: few
D gene: -
CDR3 protein: CASSLLGVTTEAFF
CDR3 DNA: TGTGCCAGCAGCTTACTTGGGGTAACAACTGAAGCTTTCTTT

V gene: TRBV10-3
J gene: TRBJ2-6
CDR3 length: 17
clone size: -
D gene: -
CDR3 protein: CAISESNGGSGANVLTF
CDR3 DNA: TGTGCCATCAGTGAGTCCAACGGGGGCTCTGGGGCCAACGTCCTGACTTTC

V gene: TRBV28
J gene: TRBJ2-5
CDR3 length: 13
clone size: few
D gene: -
CDR3 protein: CASKEDFQETQYF
CDR3 DNA: TGTGCCAGCAAGGAAGACTTCCAAGAGACCCAGTACTTC

V gene: TRBV29-1
J gene: TRBJ2-7
CDR3 length: 13
clone size: few
D gene: -
CDR3 protein: CSAGGLLPNEQYF
CDR3 DNA: TGCAGCGCTGGGGGACTCCTCCCCAACGAGCAGTACTTC

V gene: TRBV14
J gene: TRBJ2-2
CDR3 length: 14
clone size: -
D gene: -
CDR3 protein: CASSWLANTGELFF
CDR3 DNA: TGTGCCAGCAGCTGGCTAGCGAACACCGGGGAGCTGTTTTTT

V gene: TRBV5-1
J gene: TRBJ1-4
CDR3 length: 16
clone size: -
D gene: TRBD1
CDR3 protein: CASSLQGAPTNEKLFF
CDR3 DNA: TGCGCCAGCAGCTTACAGGGGGCGCCCACTAATGAAAAACTGTTTTTT

V gene: TRBV14
J gene: TRBJ2-7
CDR3 length: 16
clone size: few
D gene: -
CDR3 protein: CASSSRHWTSNYEQYF
CDR3 DNA: TGTGCCAGCAGCTCCCGTCACTGGACCTCCAACTACGAGCAGTACTTC

V gene: TRBV27
J gene: TRBJ2-7
CDR3 length: 15
clone size: -
D gene: -
CDR3 protein: CASSMIQGGHYEQYF
CDR3 DNA: TGTGCCAGCAGTATGATACAGGGAGGGCACTACGAGCAGTACTTC

V gene: TRBV14
J gene: TRBJ2-3
CDR3 length: 14
clone size: -
D gene: -
CDR3 protein: CASSRMRRTDTQYF
CDR3 DNA: TGTGCCAGCAGCCGGATGCGGCGCACAGATACGCAGTATTTT

V gene: TRBV6-6
J gene: TRBJ1-5
CDR3 length: 16
clone size: -
D gene: -
CDR3 protein: CASSYSGYGGNQPQHF
CDR3 DNA: TGTGCCAGCAGTTACTCAGGTTATGGGGGCAATCAGCCCCAGCATTTT

V gene: TRBV19
J gene: TRBJ1-3
CDR3 length: 15
clone size: -
D gene: -
CDR3 protein: CASSIRGLTGNTIYF
CDR3 DNA: TGTGCCAGTAGTATACGGGGACTTACTGGAAACACCATATATTTT

V gene: TRBV18
J gene: TRBJ1-4
CDR3 length: 13
clone size: few
D gene: -
CDR3 protein: CASSHRDGEKLFF
CDR3 DNA: TGTGCCAGCTCACACCGGGACGGAGAAAAACTGTTTTTT

V gene: TRBV27
J gene: TRBJ2-7
CDR3 length: 14
clone size: few
D gene: -
CDR3 protein: CASSHRTAGREQYF
CDR3 DNA: TGTGCCAGCAGTCACAGGACAGCAGGAAGAGAGCAGTACTTC

V gene: TRBV7-2
J gene: TRBJ2-7
CDR3 length: 13
clone size: -
D gene: TRBD2
CDR3 protein: CASSFAGGGEQYF
CDR3 DNA: TGTGCCAGCAGCTTCGCGGGAGGCGGTGAGCAGTACTTC

V gene: TRBV9
J gene: TRBJ2-5
CDR3 length: 14
clone size: few
D gene: TRBD1
CDR3 protein: CASSARGQGKTQYF
CDR3 DNA: TGTGCCAGCAGCGCCAGAGGACAGGGAAAAACCCAGTACTTC

V gene: TRBV7-2
J gene: TRBJ2-2
CDR3 length: 16
clone size: -
D gene: -
CDR3 protein: CASSLVRRGVTGELFF
CDR3 DNA: TGTGCCAGCAGCTTAGTTCGCAGGGGGGTTACCGGGGAGCTGTTTTTT

V gene: TRBV2
J gene: TRBJ1-5
CDR3 length: 13
clone size: few
D gene: -
CDR3 protein: CASSLYRDQPQHF
CDR3 DNA: TGTGCCAGCAGCCTTTATAGGGACCAGCCCCAGCATTTT

V gene: TRBV20-1
J gene: TRBJ2-1
CDR3 length: 11
clone size: -
D gene: -
CDR3 protein: CSARRANEQFF
CDR3 DNA: TGCAGTGCTAGAAGAGCGAATGAGCAGTTCTTC

V gene: TRBV7-8
J gene: TRBJ2-2
CDR3 length: 16
clone size: -
D gene: TRBD1
CDR3 protein: CASSLAWGQGTRELFF
CDR3 DNA: TGTGCCAGCAGCTTAGCGTGGGGACAGGGGACCAGGGAGCTGTTTTTT